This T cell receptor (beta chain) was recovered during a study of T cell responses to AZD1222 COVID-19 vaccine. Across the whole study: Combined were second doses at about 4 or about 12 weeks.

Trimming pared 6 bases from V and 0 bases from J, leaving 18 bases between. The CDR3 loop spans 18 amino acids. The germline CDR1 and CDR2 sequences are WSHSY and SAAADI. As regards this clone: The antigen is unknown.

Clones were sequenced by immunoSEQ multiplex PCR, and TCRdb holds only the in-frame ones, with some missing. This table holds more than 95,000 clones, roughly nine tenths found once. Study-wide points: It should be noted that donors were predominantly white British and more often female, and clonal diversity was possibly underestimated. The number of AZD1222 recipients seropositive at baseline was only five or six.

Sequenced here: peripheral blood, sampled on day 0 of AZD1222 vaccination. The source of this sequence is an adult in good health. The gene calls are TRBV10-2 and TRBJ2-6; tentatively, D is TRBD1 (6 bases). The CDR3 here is CASSPFRGDSSGANVLTF. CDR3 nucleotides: TGCGCCAGCAGCCCCTTCAGGGGTGACTCCTCTGGGGCCAACGTCCTGACTTTC.